The clone carrying this TCR beta chain has only one observation. Per the study methods: Amplifying reference gene primers gave estimates of nucleated cell counts. Profiling relied on immunoSEQ multiplex PCR, and the TCRdb table lists in-frame clones only, not all of them. The V and J calls and clone size are taken from that table; D and trimming were inferred from the DNA. Of 100,000 to 150,000 clones detected, more than 70% appear once; the ten largest clones hold 0.95% to 1.5%. This sample was taken from a study of blood T cell repertoires in COVID-19. Turning to the study itself: From the United States, Italy and Spain came samples of acute and convalescent COVID-19. PBMCs, B-cell-depleted T cells, or T cells were the source of the cDNA or gDNA that made up the material.

The receptor comes from a woman over 75 with acute or convalescent COVID-19. The sequenced sample was peripheral blood.

CDR3 sequence: CASSPRDSSQYF. In DNA, the CDR3 is TGTGCCAGCAGCCCTCGGGACTCCAGCCAGTATTTT. This chain links TRBV9 with TRBJ2-3; D is possibly TRBD2 (6 bases). Trimming shortened V by 4 bases and J by 12 bases, and 15 bases separated the two germline ends. Germline-derived CDR1 and CDR2 are SGDLS and YYNGEE. The CDR3 length is 12 residues.